This T cell receptor (beta chain) comes out of a study of molecular identifiers for immune sequencing clone quantification (dated by TCRdb to 2016 to 2019). With regard to the full study: For a replicate experiment, the RNA from either about 20,000 or 100,000 naive CD8 T cells was divided into five aliquots, and four of those aliquots went on to sequencing. This methods study benchmarked molecular-identifier clustering-based TCR repertoire sequencing (MIDCIRS) and TCR RNA copy counting, using CD8 T cells to do so. Points the paper makes about the study in general: Naive libraries contained spiked-in Jurkat TCR RNA (approximately nine copies' worth), which is not part of the donor repertoire. In CMV-specific effector cells, clones with more than 20 RNA copies contained over 98% of molecules, whereas in naive cells such clones contained under 1% of molecules. Highly expanded clone sizes could be underestimated if identical TCR molecules share a barcode. When barcode sub-clustering was not used, chimeric consensus sequences inflated TCR diversity, with chimeras reaching as high as 47%. Spiked-in Jurkat TCR RNA equivalent to a single cell was reported to be detectable even among one million naive CD8 T cells. Modeling estimated 2.5 to 3.5 recovered TCR RNA copies per cell, compared with about 10 by digital PCR, which implies roughly 30% capture efficiency.

Library construction relied on PCR. Sequencer: Illumina HiSeq 4000. Bulk TCR libraries were generated as previously described, with the TCR primers listed in Table S5 used. Total RNA was purified with the Qiagen AllPrep DNA/RNA kit. Reads from multiple sequencing runs of the same library were pooled before analysis. As for how the authors treated the data: Reads were retained only if their TCR constant sequence matched exactly, and those retained reads were trimmed to 150 nt and grouped according to their 12-nt molecular barcodes. Within each barcode group, reads were sub-clustered at a 15% Levenshtein threshold, and quality-weighted consensus sequences were built per RNA molecule. Non-functional sequences were excluded, and lower-count sequences lying one edit away from another sequence were also excluded. Based on fitting two negative binomial distributions, any barcode sub-cluster with under 20% of the maximum read count was discarded. The public reads were run again by TCRdb, first through fastp at Q25 and then through MiXCR, and only productive beta chains were kept. A single entry per CDR3 protein holds the most common genes and DNA from its merged rows. TCRdb, rather than the study authors, made the V and J calls. In all, the sample holds about 510,000 distinct CDR3 sequences, and about a fifth of those were seen once. About 0.78% of the sample lies in the top ten.

Libraries of naive CD8 T cells were built from around 20,000 to 1,000,000 sorted cells, with 10%, 30% or 50% of the purified RNA used. Naive CD8 T cells were FACS-sorted as CD8+CD4-CCR7+CD45RA+ on a BD FACSAria II into RLT Plus buffer. More than 8 TCR copies' worth of Jurkat RNA were spiked into about 19,000-1,100,000 naive CD8 T cell samples to test detection sensitivity. CD8 T cells were enriched using RosetteSep CD8+ T Cell Enrichment Cocktail and Ficoll-Paque, and the enriched cells then underwent ACK red cell lysis. Details on this clonotype: Its antigen is not yet known. Base qualities are not at hand, and no much larger clone is one base apart.

Via the germline V gene (reference sequence), CDR1 is MNHEY and CDR2 SMNVEV. Trimming at the junction amounts to 4 bases on V and 9 bases on J, and the germline ends lie 10 bases apart. CDR3 length: 12 amino acids, cysteine to phenylalanine. Only CDR3 DNA is held: 36 bases, read in frame from base 1. The clonotype was recovered from a human donor in good health. Some libraries in this study had Jurkat cell RNA spiked in. The specimen was naive CD8+ T cells from blood, with Jurkat cell RNA spiked in. Taken with the paper, the label for cell subset or site translates to: FACS-sorted CD8+CD4-CCR7+CD45RA+ naive T cells. The V and J genes are TRBV27 and TRBJ2-1, and possibly TRBD1, on 6 matching bases. For the CDR3, the sequence is CASSSGVAEQFF. The sequenced DNA is TGTGCCAGCAGTTCAGGGGTGGCTGAGCAGTTCTTC.